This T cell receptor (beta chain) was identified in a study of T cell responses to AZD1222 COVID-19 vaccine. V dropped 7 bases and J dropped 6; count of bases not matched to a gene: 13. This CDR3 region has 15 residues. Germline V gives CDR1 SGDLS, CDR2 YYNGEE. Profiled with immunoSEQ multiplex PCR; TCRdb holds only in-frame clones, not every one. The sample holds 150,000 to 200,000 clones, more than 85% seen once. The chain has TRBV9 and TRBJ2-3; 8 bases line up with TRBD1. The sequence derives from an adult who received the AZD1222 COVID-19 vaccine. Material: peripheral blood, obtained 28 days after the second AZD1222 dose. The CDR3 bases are TGTGCCAGCGGGTCCAGACAGGGGCCGAGGGATACGCAGTATTTT. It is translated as CASGSRQGPRDTQYF.